Shown below are 29 T cell receptor beta chains from a single sample sequenced in a study of shared clonotypes between healthy human individuals. This table comes from immunoSEQ multiplex PCR, and its TCRdb copy is limited to in-frame clones, with some not included. The repertoire holds about 2.4 million clones, with about 92% as singletons. Sequencing was carried out using naive CD4+ T cells sorted from blood. Subset: CD45RA+ positively selected. The receptors were gathered from a man aged 18 to 30 in good health.

The chain uses TRBV5-4 and TRBJ2-7; D not resolved. The germline CDR1 and CDR2 sequences are SGHNT and YYREEE (reference sequence). V lost 4 bases and J lost 0, with 14 bases in between. The length of the CDR3 is 15 residues. The CDR3 loop reads CASSKDGSSSYEQYF. In nucleotides, the CDR3 is TGTGCCAGCAGCAAGGACGGTTCGAGCTCCTACGAGCAGTACTTC. Complete variable domain (other parts from reference TRBV5-4 and TRBJ2-7): ETGVTQSPTHLIKTRGQQVTLRCSSQSGHNTVSWYQQALGQGPQFIFQYYREEENGRGNFPPRFSGLQFPNYSSELNVNALELDDSALYLCASSKDGSSSYEQYFGPGTRLTVT.

The gene calls are TRBV6-4 and TRBJ1-1; 7 bases match TRBD1. The germline V gene has CDR1 MRHNA and CDR2 SNTAGT. The CDR3 consists of 17 residues. V lost 0 bases, J lost 2 bases, and 9 bases stayed unmatched. This chain's CDR3 is CASSDSTDRDRNTEAFF. Written as DNA, the CDR3 is TGTGCCAGCAGTGACTCGACCGACAGGGACCGCAACACTGAAGCTTTCTTT.

This chain uses TRBV7-2 with TRBJ2-7; TRBD2 matches 9 bases. Germline V gene lookup returns CDR1 SGHTA and CDR2 FQGNSA. Unmatched junction bases numbered 8, after V lost 1 base and J lost 4 bases. The CDR3 has 16 amino acids. CDR3 DNA: TGTGCCAGCAGCTTAGGTAGTAGCGGGAGCGGTTACGAGCAGTACTTC. It specifies CASSLGSSGSGYEQYF. Combining the CDR3 with reference TRBV7-2 and TRBJ2-7 gives the whole variable domain GAGVSQSPSNKVTEKGKDVELRCDPISGHTALYWYRQSLGQGLEFLIYFQGNSAPDKSGLPSDRFSAERTGGSVSTLTIQRTQQEDSAVYLCASSLGSSGSGYEQYFGPGTRLTVT.

The chain carries TRBV7-9 and TRBJ1-1, with 7 bases identical to TRBD1. The CDR3 is 15 residues long. Per germline, CDR1 SEHNR and CDR2 FQNEAQ (reference sequence). Trimming cost V 5 bases and J 1 base; bases outside gene matches: 7. The CDR3 sequence: CASSTHRGKNTEAFF. The CDR3 DNA is TGTGCCAGCAGCACTCACAGGGGAAAGAACACTGAAGCTTTCTTT.

The chain links TRBV27 to TRBJ1-1; D may be TRBD1 (5 bases). This CDR3 is 15 amino acids long. CDR1 MNHEY and CDR2 SMNVEV come from the germline V gene (reference sequence). The V gene lost 5 bases and the J gene lost 0 bases, with 13 bases spanning the gap. The CDR3 region has the DNA TGTGCCAGCAGTCCGTACAGGATCATGAACACTGAAGCTTTCTTT. Translation: CASSPYRIMNTEAFF.

The CDR3: CAISAGQGAGTQYF. CDR3 nucleotide sequence: TGTGCCATCAGTGCCGGACAGGGGGCAGGGACCCAGTACTTC. The chain is built from TRBV10-3 and TRBJ2-5, with 11 positions matching TRBD1. The germline V gene has CDR1 ENHRY and CDR2 SYGVKD. V shed 4 bases, J shed 7 bases, and the junction held 5 bases outside the gene matches. The CDR3 is 14 amino acids.

V usage is TRBV5-4 and J usage is TRBJ2-2; 16 positions match TRBD2. The germline gives CDR1 SGHNT, CDR2 YYREEE (reference sequence). The CDR3 totals 17 residues. V shed 4 bases, J shed 6 bases, and the junction held 6 bases outside the gene matches. The CDR3 is CASSDGTSGRGAGELFF. Written as DNA, the CDR3 is TGTGCCAGCAGCGACGGGACTAGCGGGAGGGGAGCCGGGGAGCTGTTTTTT.

The J gene is TRBJ2-7, the V gene TRBV19, with 9 bases aligning to TRBD1. Germline assignment: CDR1 LNHDA and CDR2 SQIVND (reference sequence). The CDR3 runs 15 residues. The J segment lost 3 bases and the V segment lost 4 bases, leaving 7 bases of the junction unmatched. The CDR3 loop reads CASSRLQGAHYEQYF. CDR3 DNA sequence: TGTGCCAGTAGTAGACTACAGGGGGCTCACTACGAGCAGTACTTC.

The chain couples TRBV10-3 to TRBJ1-2, with D tentatively TRBD1 (6 bases). Germline CDR1 reads ENHRY; CDR2 reads SYGVKD. The CDR3 covers 15 residues. V dropped 0 bases and J dropped 2 bases, with 10 bases sitting between them. The CDR3 nucleotides read TGTGCCATCAGTGAGTCGAGGGACAAAAACTATGGCTACACCTTC. It translates to CAISESRDKNYGYTF.

The gene calls are TRBV5-1 and TRBJ2-5; D ambiguous. Trimming took off 4 bases at V and 9 bases at J, with 16 bases between the two ends. In germline, CDR1 is SGHRS, CDR2 YFSETQ. The CDR3 consists of 13 residues. In DNA, the CDR3 is TGCGCCAGCAGCCCCGCGCCCGCGATGCCCCAGTACTTC. It translates to CASSPAPAMPQYF.

The chain recombines TRBV5-3 with TRBJ2-3; D is unresolved. TRBV5-3 is an ORF; its function is uncertain. This CDR3 is built from 9 residues. V shed 3 bases and J shed 13 bases, with 6 bases lying between them. Written as DNA, the CDR3 is TGTGCCAGAAGCTGGACGGAGTATTTT. This gives the protein CARSWTEYF.

The genes are TRBV19 and TRBJ2-2; D remains unclear. V was clipped by 5 bases and J by 4 bases, with 14 bases between them. Germline CDR1 reads LNHDA; CDR2 reads SQIVND (reference sequence). This CDR3 has 15 amino acids. The DNA for the CDR3 is TGTGCCAGTAGTTCCCTCCTAATGGTCACCGGGGAGCTGTTTTTT. Translating it yields CASSSLLMVTGELFF.

This chain uses TRBV7-9 with TRBJ2-2; D is unresolved. Trimming removed 1 base from V and 4 bases from J, with 10 bases in between. CDR1 and CDR2 (germline): SEHNR, FQNEAQ (reference sequence). This CDR3 contains 15 residues. CDR3 loop: CASSLGIDGTGELFF. The DNA for the CDR3 is TGTGCCAGCAGCTTAGGTATCGACGGCACCGGGGAGCTGTTTTTT.

This clone was recorded once. The CDR3 loop is CASSFSGGQETQYF. The CDR3 nucleotides are TGTGCCAGCAGCTTTTCCGGGGGCCAAGAGACCCAGTACTTC. The rearrangement uses TRBV7-9 and TRBJ2-5, with D maybe TRBD2 (6 bases). Germline V gene data show CDR1 as SEHNR and CDR2 as FQNEAQ (reference sequence). V was pared by 3 bases and J by 1 base, with 9 bases between. This CDR3 spans 14 amino acids.

As to this clone: Additional DNA sequences in this sample encode the identical CDR3. V gene TRBV5-1 combines with J gene TRBJ2-5; 7 positions agree with TRBD2. CDR1 and CDR2 from the germline V gene are SGHRS and YFSETQ. This CDR3 comprises 14 residues. With V trimmed by 1 base and J by 1 base, 1 base remained unmatched. In DNA, the CDR3 is TGCGCCAGCAGCTTGTCGGGGGGCCAAGAGACCCAGTACTTC. This encodes CASSLSGGQETQYF. Complete variable domain (other parts from reference TRBV5-1 and TRBJ2-5): KAGVTQTPRYLIKTRGQQVTLSCSPISGHRSVSWYQQTPGQGLQFLFEYFSETQRNKGNFPGRFSGRQFSNSRSEMNVSTLELGDSALYLCASSLSGGQETQYFGPGTRLLVL.

This rearrangement joins TRBV14 to TRBJ1-5; no clear D. There are 13 residues in the CDR3. Deletions cut 3 bases from V and 2 bases from J, with 5 bases between. Germline V gene data show CDR1 as SGHDN and CDR2 as FVKESK. Here the CDR3 DNA reads TGTGCCAGCAGCCAGTTGGGCAATCAGCCCCAGCATTTT. It is translated as CASSQLGNQPQHF.

V usage is TRBV7-2 and J usage is TRBJ2-7, with 8 bases matching TRBD2. The germline gives CDR1 SGHTA, CDR2 FQGNSA. This CDR3 region has 15 residues. The V segment lost 5 bases and the J segment 5 bases; nucleotides outside the gene matches: 11. The CDR3 reads CASSPSGGPSHEQYF. In nucleotides, the CDR3 is TGTGCCAGCAGCCCTTCGGGGGGGCCCAGCCACGAGCAGTACTTC.

This clone has only one observation. DNA for the CDR3: TGTGCCAGCAGCCGCGACTGGAACTCCTACGAGCAGTACTTC. Its protein product is CASSRDWNSYEQYF. This chain connects TRBV7-2 to TRBJ2-7, with D hard to call. Trimming removed 5 bases from V and 0 bases from J, with 11 bases in between. The CDR3 runs 14 residues. Germline V gene data show CDR1 as SGHTA and CDR2 as FQGNSA.

V usage is TRBV4-3 and J usage is TRBJ1-6; TRBD1 matches 8 bases. The CDR3 has 15 amino acids. CDR1 and CDR2 from the germline V gene are LGHNA and YSLEER. V was clipped by 1 base and J by 10 bases; unmatched bases: 6. CDR3 in DNA: TGCGCCAGCAGCCAAGGACAGGGGATCGGCTCACCCCTCCACTTT. It specifies CASSQGQGIGSPLHF.

This sequence joins TRBV2 and TRBJ1-5; D is ambiguous. CDR3 length equals 14 residues. V was cut by 4 bases and J by 3 bases, with 10 bases left in between. CDR1 is SNHLY, CDR2 FYNNEI, per germline. Written as DNA, the CDR3 is TGTGCCAGCAGTGCAATACAAGACAATCAGCCCCAGCATTTT. This gives the protein CASSAIQDNQPQHF. Looking up the rest from reference TRBV2 and TRBJ1-5 gives the full variable domain: EPEVTQTPSHQVTQMGQEVILRCVPISNHLYFYWYRQILGQKVEFLVSFYNNEISEKSEIFDDQFSVERPDGSNFTLKIRSTKLEDSAMYFCASSAIQDNQPQHFGDGTRLSIL.

The chain couples TRBV29-1 to TRBJ2-5; D possibly corresponds to TRBD1 (6 bases). The CDR3 contains 14 residues. The V end lost 4 bases, the J end lost 1 base, and 13 bases lay between the germline ends. The germline gives CDR1 SQVTM, CDR2 ANQGSEA. CDR3 protein: CSVAVRGFQETQYF. The CDR3 DNA sequence: TGCAGCGTTGCGGTCAGGGGATTCCAAGAGACCCAGTACTTC.

V gene TRBV27 combines with J gene TRBJ2-7; no clear D gene. The germline gives CDR1 MNHEY, CDR2 SMNVEV (reference sequence). V dropped 5 bases and J dropped 4 bases, with 15 bases sitting between them. The length of the CDR3 is 14 residues. The CDR3, as DNA: TGTGCCAGCAGTGGGTCAGTTCAGGTATACGAGCAGTACTTC. This translates into CASSGSVQVYEQYF.

The V and J genes are TRBV28 and TRBJ2-4, with D possibly being TRBD2 (5 bases). This CDR3 has 15 amino acids. The V end lost 4 bases, the J end lost 0 bases, and 10 bases lay between the germline ends. Germline CDR1 and CDR2: MDHEN and SYDVKM. The CDR3 DNA reads as TGTGCCAGCAGTTCGGGGATGCTAGCCAAAAACATTCAGTACTTC. It codes for CASSSGMLAKNIQYF.

The chain recombines TRBV10-1 with TRBJ2-2; D not certain. The V end lost 4 bases, the J end lost 1 base, and 7 bases lay between the germline ends. The CDR3 is 14 amino acids. CDR1 and CDR2 (germline): WNHNN, SYGVQD (reference sequence). CDR3 residues: CASSGTVNTGELFF. CDR3 nucleotides: TGCGCCAGCAGTGGGACGGTGAACACCGGGGAGCTGTTTTTT.

V and J are TRBV5-1 and TRBJ2-7; maybe TRBD1 (5 bases). V dropped 3 bases and J dropped 2 bases, with 15 bases sitting between them. Germline CDR1 is SGHRS and CDR2 is YFSETQ. This CDR3 contains 15 residues. This CDR3 reads CASSSETAKTYEQYF. The CDR3 nucleotides read TGCGCCAGCAGCTCAGAGACAGCGAAAACCTACGAGCAGTACTTC.

The CDR3 sequence is CATSRVDRDQETQYF. The CDR3 DNA is TGTGCCACCAGCAGAGTGGACAGGGACCAAGAGACCCAGTACTTC. The chain employs TRBV15 and TRBJ2-5; 8 bases match TRBD1. Germline CDR1 LNHNV, CDR2 YYDKDF (reference sequence). This CDR3 spans 15 amino acids. Trimming at V came to 1 base and at J to 0 bases, leaving 1 base not matched to a gene.

This chain uses TRBV4-1 with TRBJ1-3; 7 bases map to TRBD1. Looked up from germline, CDR1 is MGHRA and CDR2 is YSYEKL. This CDR3 contains 19 residues. Unmatched junction bases numbered 15, after V lost 0 bases and J lost 4 bases. In nucleotides, the CDR3 is TGCGCCAGCAGCCAAGATTGGAGCCCTACAAAGGGGGCCGGAAACACCATATATTTT. It is translated as CASSQDWSPTKGAGNTIYF.

The V call is TRBV18, the J call TRBJ1-1; no clear D gene. Germline CDR1 KGHSH, CDR2 LQKENI. The CDR3 is 13 residues long. Trimming shortened V by 6 bases and J by 6 bases, and 14 bases separated the two germline ends. The CDR3 DNA is TGTGCCAGCTCCTCAAAGGCCGGGCCTGAAGCTTTCTTT. Residues: CASSSKAGPEAFF.

This clone was counted a single time. The V and J genes are TRBV6-4 and TRBJ1-6; D is undetermined. The CDR3 consists of 15 residues. The V end lost 3 bases, the J end lost 4 bases, and 10 bases lay between the germline ends. Germline values: CDR1 MRHNA, CDR2 SNTAGT. The DNA for the CDR3 is TGTGCCAGCAGTGAAAGGGCAGCTTATAATTCACCCCTCCACTTT. Translated: CASSERAAYNSPLHF.